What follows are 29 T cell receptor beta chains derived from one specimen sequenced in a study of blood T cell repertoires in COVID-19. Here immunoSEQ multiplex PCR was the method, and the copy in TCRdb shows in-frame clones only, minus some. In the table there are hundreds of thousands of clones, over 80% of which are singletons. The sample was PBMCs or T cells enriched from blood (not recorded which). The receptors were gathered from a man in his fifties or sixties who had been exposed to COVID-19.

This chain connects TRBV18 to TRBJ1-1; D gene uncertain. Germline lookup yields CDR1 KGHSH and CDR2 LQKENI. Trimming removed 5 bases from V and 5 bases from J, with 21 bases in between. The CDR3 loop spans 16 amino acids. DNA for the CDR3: TGTGCCAGCTCAAGCTATCCGAGGGTGGTTGGGACTGAAGCTTTCTTT. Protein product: CASSSYPRVVGTEAFF.

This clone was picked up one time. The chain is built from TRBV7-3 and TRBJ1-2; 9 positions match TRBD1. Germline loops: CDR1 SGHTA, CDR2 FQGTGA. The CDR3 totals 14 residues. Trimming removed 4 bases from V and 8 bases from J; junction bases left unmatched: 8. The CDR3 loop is CASSSSGTGSGYTF. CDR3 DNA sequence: TGTGCCAGCAGCTCAAGCGGGACAGGGAGCGGCTACACCTTC.

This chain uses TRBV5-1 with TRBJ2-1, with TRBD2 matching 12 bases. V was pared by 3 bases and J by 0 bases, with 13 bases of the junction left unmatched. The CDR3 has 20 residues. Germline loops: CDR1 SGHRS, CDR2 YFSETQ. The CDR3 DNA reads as TGCGCCAGCAGCTCAGAAGGCGGGACTAGCGGGCGGAGCTCCTACAATGAGCAGTTCTTC. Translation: CASSSEGGTSGRSSYNEQFF.

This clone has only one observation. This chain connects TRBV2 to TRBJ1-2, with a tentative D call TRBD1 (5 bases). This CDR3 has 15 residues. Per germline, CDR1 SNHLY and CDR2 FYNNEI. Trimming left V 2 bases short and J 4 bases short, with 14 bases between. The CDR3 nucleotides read TGTGCCAGCAGTGAAAGTGGGGGGACCCGCTATGGCTACACCTTC. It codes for CASSESGGTRYGYTF.

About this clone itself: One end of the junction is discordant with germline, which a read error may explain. The DNA for the CDR3 is TGTGCCACCAGTGTCAACACCGAGGAGCTGTTTTTT. This sequence encodes CATSVNTEELFF. This chain uses TRBV24-1 with TRBJ2-2; no firm D call. CDR1 and CDR2 from the germline V gene are KGHDR and SFDVKD. This CDR3 is 12 amino acids long.

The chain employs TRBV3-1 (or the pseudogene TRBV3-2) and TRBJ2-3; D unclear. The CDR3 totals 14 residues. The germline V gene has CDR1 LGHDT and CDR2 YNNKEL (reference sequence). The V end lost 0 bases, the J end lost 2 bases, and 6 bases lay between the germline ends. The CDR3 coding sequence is TGTGCCAGCAGCCAAGATCCACACACAGATACGCAGTATTTT. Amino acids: CASSQDPHTDTQYF.

The CDR3 protein is CASSLGLAGAGELFF. CDR3 nucleotide sequence: TGTGCCAGCAGCTTAGGACTAGCGGGGGCCGGGGAGCTGTTTTTT. The chain links TRBV7-8 to TRBJ2-2, with 12 bases aligning to TRBD2. The CDR3 length is 15 residues. Germline V gives CDR1 SGHVS, CDR2 FQNEAQ. Trimming removed 1 base from V and 6 bases from J; junction bases left unmatched: 0.

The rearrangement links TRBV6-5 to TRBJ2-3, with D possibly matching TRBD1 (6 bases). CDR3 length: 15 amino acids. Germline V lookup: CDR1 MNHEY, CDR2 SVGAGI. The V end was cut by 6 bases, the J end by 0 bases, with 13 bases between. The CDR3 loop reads CASSVRDTSTDTQYF. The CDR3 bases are TGTGCCAGCAGCGTCCGGGACACAAGCACAGATACGCAGTATTTT.

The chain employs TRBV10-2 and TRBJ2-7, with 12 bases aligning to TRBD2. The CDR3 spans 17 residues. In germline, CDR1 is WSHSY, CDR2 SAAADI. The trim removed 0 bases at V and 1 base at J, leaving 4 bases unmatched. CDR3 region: CASSESIGLAGSYEQYV. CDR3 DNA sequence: TGCGCCAGCAGTGAGTCGATCGGACTAGCGGGATCCTACGAGCAGTACGTC.

DNA of the CDR3: TGTGCCAGCAGCTTCGCCAGGTACTCTGGAAACACCATATATTTT. Encoded protein: CASSFARYSGNTIYF. The genes are TRBV28 and TRBJ1-3; no clear D. Trimming cost V 6 bases and J 0 bases, with 12 bases left between them. Germline assignment: CDR1 MDHEN and CDR2 SYDVKM. The CDR3 runs 15 residues.

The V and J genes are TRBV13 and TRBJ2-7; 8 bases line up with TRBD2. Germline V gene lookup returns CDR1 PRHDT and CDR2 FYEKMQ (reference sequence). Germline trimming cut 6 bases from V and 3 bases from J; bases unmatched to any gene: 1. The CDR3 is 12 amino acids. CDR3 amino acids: CASRAGGYEQYF. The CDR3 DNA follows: TGTGCCAGCAGGGCGGGGGGCTACGAGCAGTACTTC. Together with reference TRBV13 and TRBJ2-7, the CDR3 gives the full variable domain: AAGVIQSPRHLIKEKRETATLKCYPIPRHDTVYWYQQGPGQDPQFLISFYEKMQSDKGSIPDRFSAQQFSDYHSELNMSSLELGDSALYFCASRAGGYEQYFGPGTRLTVT.

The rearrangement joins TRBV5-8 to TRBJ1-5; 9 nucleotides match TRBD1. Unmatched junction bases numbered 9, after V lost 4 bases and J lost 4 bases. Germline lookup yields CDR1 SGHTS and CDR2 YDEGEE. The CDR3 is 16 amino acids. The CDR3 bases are TGTGCCAGCAGCCCCCGAGGACAGGGGAGAAATCAGCCCCAGCATTTT. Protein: CASSPRGQGRNQPQHF.

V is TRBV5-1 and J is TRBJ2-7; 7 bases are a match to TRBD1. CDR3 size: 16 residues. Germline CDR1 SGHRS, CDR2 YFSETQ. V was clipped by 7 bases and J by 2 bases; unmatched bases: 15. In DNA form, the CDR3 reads TGCGCCAGCTTCCCCGACACATGGACAGGTCCCTACGAGCAGTACTTC. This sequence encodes CASFPDTWTGPYEQYF.

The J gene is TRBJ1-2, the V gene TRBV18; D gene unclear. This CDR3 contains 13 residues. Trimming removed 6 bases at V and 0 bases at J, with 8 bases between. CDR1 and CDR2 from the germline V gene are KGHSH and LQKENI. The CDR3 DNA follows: TGTGCCAGCTCCCCCGGAGCTAACTATGGCTACACCTTC. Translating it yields CASSPGANYGYTF.

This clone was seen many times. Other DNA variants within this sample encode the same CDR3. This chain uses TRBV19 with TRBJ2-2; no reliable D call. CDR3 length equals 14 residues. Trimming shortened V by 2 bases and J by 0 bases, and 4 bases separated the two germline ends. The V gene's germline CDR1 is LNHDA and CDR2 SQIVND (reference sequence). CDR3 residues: CASSISPNTGELFF. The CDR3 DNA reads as TGTGCCAGTAGTATAAGCCCGAACACCGGGGAGCTGTTTTTT.

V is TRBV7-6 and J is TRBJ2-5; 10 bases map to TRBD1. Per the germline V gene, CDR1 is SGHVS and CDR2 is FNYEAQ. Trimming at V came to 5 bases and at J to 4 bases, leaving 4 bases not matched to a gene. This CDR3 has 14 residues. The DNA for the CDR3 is TGTGCCAGCAGCAAGACAGGGGGCGGAGAGACCCAGTACTTC. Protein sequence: CASSKTGGGETQYF.

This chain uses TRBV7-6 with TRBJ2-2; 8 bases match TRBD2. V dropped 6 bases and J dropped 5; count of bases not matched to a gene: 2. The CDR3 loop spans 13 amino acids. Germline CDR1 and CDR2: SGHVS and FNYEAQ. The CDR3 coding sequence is TGTGCCAGCAGGGCGGGAGGAACCGGGGAGCTGTTTTTT. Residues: CASRAGGTGELFF.

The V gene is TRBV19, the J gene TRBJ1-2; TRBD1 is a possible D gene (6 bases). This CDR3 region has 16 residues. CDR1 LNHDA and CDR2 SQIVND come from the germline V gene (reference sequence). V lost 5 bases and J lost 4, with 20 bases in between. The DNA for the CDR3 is TGTGCCAGTAGTCGAGCCGGGGGGGGCCTGTTCTATGGCTACACCTTC. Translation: CASSRAGGGLFYGYTF.

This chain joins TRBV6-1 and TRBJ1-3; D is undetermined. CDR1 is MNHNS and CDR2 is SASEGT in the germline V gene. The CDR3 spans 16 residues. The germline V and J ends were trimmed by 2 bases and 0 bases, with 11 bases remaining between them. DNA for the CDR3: TGTGCCAGCAGTGAACCTCGAGGAGGCTCTGGAAACACCATATATTTT. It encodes CASSEPRGGSGNTIYF.

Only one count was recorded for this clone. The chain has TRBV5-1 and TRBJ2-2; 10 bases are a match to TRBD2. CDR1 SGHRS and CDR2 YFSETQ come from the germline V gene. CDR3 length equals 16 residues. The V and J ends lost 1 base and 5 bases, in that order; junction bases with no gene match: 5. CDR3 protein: CASSLWLAGDTGELFF. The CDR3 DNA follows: TGCGCCAGCAGCTTGTGGCTAGCGGGAGATACCGGGGAGCTGTTTTTT.

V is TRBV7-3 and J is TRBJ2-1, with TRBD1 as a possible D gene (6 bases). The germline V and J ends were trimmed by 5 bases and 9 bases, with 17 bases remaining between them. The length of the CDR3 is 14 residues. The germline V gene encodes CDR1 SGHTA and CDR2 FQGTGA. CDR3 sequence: CASSLGQTGGEQFF. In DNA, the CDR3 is TGTGCCAGCAGCCTCGGACAGACCGGCGGTGAGCAGTTCTTC.

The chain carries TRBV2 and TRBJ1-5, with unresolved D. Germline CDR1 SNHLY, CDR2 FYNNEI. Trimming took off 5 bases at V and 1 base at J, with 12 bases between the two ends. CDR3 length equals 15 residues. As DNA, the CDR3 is TGTGCCAGCAGTCTATACGGTCTAAGCAATCAGCCCCAGCATTTT. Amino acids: CASSLYGLSNQPQHF.

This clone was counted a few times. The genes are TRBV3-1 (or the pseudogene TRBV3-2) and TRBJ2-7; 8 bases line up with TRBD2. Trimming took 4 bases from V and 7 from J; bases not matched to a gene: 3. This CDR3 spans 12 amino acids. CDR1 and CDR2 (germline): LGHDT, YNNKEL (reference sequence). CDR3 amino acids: CASSRGGREQYV. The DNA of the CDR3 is TGTGCCAGCAGCCGCGGGGGGAGAGAGCAGTACGTC.

The CDR3 is CASSSATSGAMNTGELFF. The CDR3 nucleotides read TGTGCCAGCAGCTCCGCGACTAGCGGGGCGATGAACACCGGGGAGCTGTTTTTT. The J gene is TRBJ2-2, the V gene TRBV11-2; 11 positions match TRBD2. Per the germline V gene, CDR1 is SGHAT and CDR2 is FQNNGV. Trimming removed 4 bases from V and 1 base from J; junction bases left unmatched: 8. This CDR3 region has 18 residues.

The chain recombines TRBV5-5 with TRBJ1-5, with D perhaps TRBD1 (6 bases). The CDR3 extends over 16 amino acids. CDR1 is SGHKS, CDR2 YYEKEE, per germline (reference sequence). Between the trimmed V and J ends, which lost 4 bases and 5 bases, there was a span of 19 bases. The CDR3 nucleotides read TGTGCCAGCAGCCCCCTAGGGGGGGGCCTCCATCAGCCCCAGCATTTT. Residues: CASSPLGGGLHQPQHF.

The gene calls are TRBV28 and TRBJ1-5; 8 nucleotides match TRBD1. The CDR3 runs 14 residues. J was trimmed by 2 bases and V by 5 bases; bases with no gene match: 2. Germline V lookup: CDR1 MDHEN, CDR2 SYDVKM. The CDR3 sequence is CASSPGQGNQPQHF. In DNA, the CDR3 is TGTGCCAGCAGTCCGGGACAGGGCAATCAGCCCCAGCATTTT.

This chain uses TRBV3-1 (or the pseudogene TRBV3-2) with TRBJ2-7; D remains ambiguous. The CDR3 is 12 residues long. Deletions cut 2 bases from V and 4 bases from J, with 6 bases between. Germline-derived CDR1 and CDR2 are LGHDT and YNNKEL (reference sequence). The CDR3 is CASSQSVYEQYF. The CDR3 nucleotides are TGTGCCAGCAGCCAATCAGTATACGAGCAGTACTTC.

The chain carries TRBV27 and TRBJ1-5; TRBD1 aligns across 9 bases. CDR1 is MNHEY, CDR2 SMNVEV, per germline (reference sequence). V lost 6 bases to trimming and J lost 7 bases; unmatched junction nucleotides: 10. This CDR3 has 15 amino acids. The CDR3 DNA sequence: TGTGCCAGCAGCTCGGGACAGGGTATCCGACAGCCCCAGCATTTT. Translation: CASSSGQGIRQPQHF.

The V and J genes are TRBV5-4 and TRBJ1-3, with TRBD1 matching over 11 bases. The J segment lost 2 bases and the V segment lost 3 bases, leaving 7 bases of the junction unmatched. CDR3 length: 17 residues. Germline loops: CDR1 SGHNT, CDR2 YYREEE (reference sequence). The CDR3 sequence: CASSSSRGQGAGNTIYF. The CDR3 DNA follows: TGTGCCAGCAGCTCTTCGAGGGGACAGGGGGCTGGAAACACCATATATTTT.